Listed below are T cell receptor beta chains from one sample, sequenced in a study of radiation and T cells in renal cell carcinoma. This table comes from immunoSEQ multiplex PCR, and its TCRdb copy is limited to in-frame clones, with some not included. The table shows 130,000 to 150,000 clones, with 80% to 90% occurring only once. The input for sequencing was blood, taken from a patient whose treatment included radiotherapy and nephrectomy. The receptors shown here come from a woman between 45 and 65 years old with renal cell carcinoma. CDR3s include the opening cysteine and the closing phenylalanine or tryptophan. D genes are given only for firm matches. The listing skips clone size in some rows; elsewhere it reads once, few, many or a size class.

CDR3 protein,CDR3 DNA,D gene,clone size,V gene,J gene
CASSLSGDVGTQYF,TGTGCCAGCAGTTTATCGGGGGATGTGGGTACGCAGTATTTT,-,-,TRBV27,TRBJ2-3
CASSEALRVLSIYEQYF,TGTGCCAGCAGTGAAGCTCTCAGGGTACTCTCAATCTACGAGCAGTACTTC,-,-,TRBV6-1,TRBJ2-7
CASSSAAGTSGTNEQFF,TGTGCCAGCAGTTCGGCGGCCGGGACTAGCGGGACCAATGAGCAGTTCTTC,TRBD2,few,TRBV27,TRBJ2-1
CASSTRGLNEKLFF,TGTGCCAGCAGTACCCGGGGGCTTAATGAAAAACTGTTTTTT,-,-,TRBV27,TRBJ1-4
CASSFTSGRNEQFF,TGTGCCAGCAGCTTTACTAGCGGACGCAATGAGCAGTTCTTC,TRBD2,-,TRBV7-2,TRBJ2-1
CASKPRGAADTQYF,TGTGCCAGCAAACCCCGAGGGGCAGCGGATACGCAGTATTTT,-,-,TRBV6-5,TRBJ2-3
CASSLEGADTGELFF,TGTGCCAGCAGCTTAGAGGGGGCTGACACCGGGGAGCTGTTTTTT,TRBD1,-,TRBV7-2,TRBJ2-2
CASSVDDRAATNEKLFF,TGTGCCAGCAGCGTAGATGACAGGGCCGCAACTAATGAAAAACTGTTTTTT,TRBD1,-,TRBV9,TRBJ1-4
CASSLPGGEDYTF,TGTGCCAGCAGCTTGCCAGGGGGCGAGGACTACACCTTC,TRBD1,-,TRBV5-4,TRBJ1-2
CASSQEASYNEQFF,TGCGCCAGCAGCCAAGAAGCATCGTACAATGAGCAGTTCTTC,-,-,TRBV4-1,TRBJ2-1
CASSLAQGAGEKLFF,TGCGCCAGCAGCTTGGCCCAAGGGGCGGGTGAAAAACTGTTTTTT,-,-,TRBV5-1,TRBJ1-4
CASSLMGALNTEAFF,TGCGCCAGCAGCTTGATGGGGGCCCTGAACACTGAAGCTTTCTTT,-,-,TRBV5-1,TRBJ1-1
CASSPVGGSNSPLHF,TGTGCCAGCTCACCGGTAGGGGGCTCCAATTCACCCCTCCACTTT,TRBD1,-,TRBV18,TRBJ1-6
CASSRTGYEQYF,TGTGCCAGCAGTCGGACAGGCTACGAGCAGTACTTC,TRBD1,once,TRBV28,TRBJ2-7
CASSSLGTGDQETQYF,TGTGCCAGCAGCTCCCTGGGCACAGGTGATCAAGAGACCCAGTACTTC,-,-,TRBV5-6,TRBJ2-5
CASTSGSTYEQYF,TGTGCCAGCACCTCCGGGAGCACCTACGAGCAGTACTTC,-,-,TRBV6-6,TRBJ2-7
CASSLTGRAHYEQYF,TGCGCCAGCAGCTTGACAGGGAGGGCCCATTACGAGCAGTACTTC,-,-,TRBV5-1,TRBJ2-7
CASSLLVPGEQYF,TGTGCCAGCAGTTTACTGGTCCCCGGGGAGCAGTACTTC,-,-,TRBV28,TRBJ2-7
CASSADGGNQPQHF,TGTGCCAGCAGTGCGGACGGGGGCAATCAGCCCCAGCATTTT,-,-,TRBV2,TRBJ1-5
CASKTIPEQYF,TGTGCCAGCAAGACGATCCCCGAGCAGTACTTC,-,-,TRBV6-1,TRBJ2-7
CASSWTGHLQETQYF,TGTGCCAGCAGTTGGACAGGCCACCTCCAAGAGACCCAGTACTTC,TRBD1,-,TRBV27,TRBJ2-5
CASTPEGLGEQYF,TGTGCCAGCACACCAGAAGGTCTGGGCGAGCAGTACTTC,-,-,TRBV6-5,TRBJ2-7
CASSVAPGAAGEAFF,TGTGCCAGCAGCGTAGCCCCGGGGGCCGCTGGTGAAGCTTTCTTT,-,-,TRBV9,TRBJ1-1
CASSLLAGGFDEQFF,TGTGCCAGCAGCTTACTAGCGGGGGGTTTTGATGAGCAGTTCTTC,TRBD2,-,TRBV11-2,TRBJ2-1
CASSLIQGRTEAFF,TGTGCCAGCAGTTTAATTCAGGGGAGGACTGAAGCTTTCTTT,-,once,TRBV28,TRBJ1-1
CASSSSGGGGETQYF,TGCGCCAGCAGCTCTTCAGGGGGCGGCGGAGAGACCCAGTACTTC,TRBD1,-,TRBV5-1,TRBJ2-5
CAISDPGRGRIHEQYF,TGTGCCATCAGTGATCCGGGAAGGGGTAGAATCCACGAGCAGTACTTC,-,-,TRBV10-3,TRBJ2-7
CASSIVNQPQHF,TGTGCCAGTAGTATCGTCAATCAGCCCCAGCATTTT,-,-,TRBV19,TRBJ1-5
CASSPRTSANDAYEQYF,TGCGCCAGCAGTCCTAGGACTAGCGCGAATGATGCCTACGAGCAGTACTTC,TRBD2,-,TRBV4-3,TRBJ2-7
CASNKGERETQYF,TGTGCCAGTAATAAGGGGGAAAGAGAGACCCAGTACTTC,-,once,TRBV5-5,TRBJ2-5
CASSLQPNYGYTF,TGTGCCAGCAGCCTTCAGCCGAACTATGGCTACACCTTC,-,-,TRBV6-5,TRBJ1-2
CAVETGGKAEGYTF,TGTGCCGTGGAAACAGGGGGCAAGGCGGAAGGCTACACCTTC,TRBD1,-,TRBV28,TRBJ1-2
CASSSGTISYHEQFF,TGTGCCAGCAGTTCCGGGACAATAAGTTACCATGAGCAGTTCTTC,-,-,TRBV27,TRBJ2-1
CASSVQGGDTEAFF,TGTGCCAGCAGTGTTCAGGGCGGAGACACTGAAGCTTTCTTT,-,few,TRBV2,TRBJ1-1
CAWSLGQGVTEAFF,TGTGCCTGGAGCCTAGGGCAGGGCGTTACTGAAGCTTTCTTT,-,-,TRBV30,TRBJ1-1
CASSFGQGYEQYF,TGTGCCAGCAGTTTCGGACAGGGCTACGAGCAGTACTTC,TRBD1,-,TRBV27,TRBJ2-7
CASRGGTGNTEAFF,TGTGCCAGCAGAGGCGGGACAGGGAACACTGAAGCTTTCTTT,TRBD1,-,TRBV6-6,TRBJ1-1
CAIRGASTDTQYF,TGTGCCATCCGGGGAGCTTCCACAGATACGCAGTATTTT,-,-,TRBV10-3,TRBJ2-3
CASSLAGPETQFF,TGCGCCAGCAGCTTGGCCGGACCAGAGACGCAGTTCTTC,-,-,TRBV5-1,TRBJ2-1
CASSSHFNSKDEQFF,TGTGCCAGCAGCTCCCACTTCAACTCCAAGGATGAGCAGTTCTTC,-,-,TRBV7-2,TRBJ2-1
CASSVLDFSYNEQFF,TGTGCCAGCAGCGTACTGGACTTCTCCTACAATGAGCAGTTCTTC,-,-,TRBV9,TRBJ2-1
CASSYSRVNYGYTF,TGTGCCAGCAGTTACTCGAGGGTCAACTATGGCTACACCTTC,-,-,TRBV6-5,TRBJ1-2
CASSPRTDSGAEAFF,TGTGCCAGCAGCCCCAGGACAGACAGTGGGGCTGAAGCTTTCTTT,-,-,TRBV7-9,TRBJ1-1
CAWSMLRTASFF,TGTGCCTGGAGTATGCTTAGGACCGCGTCGTTCTTC,-,few,TRBV30,TRBJ2-1
CASSQESGGYNEQFF,TGCGCCAGCAGCCAAGAAAGCGGGGGGTACAATGAGCAGTTCTTC,TRBD2,-,TRBV4-3,TRBJ2-1
CASSVDGGGIARAFF,TGTGCCAGCAGCGTAGATGGGGGTGGGATCGCTAGAGCTTTCTTT,-,few,TRBV9,TRBJ1-1
CASSVEGSNQPQHF,TGTGCCAGTAGTGTGGAGGGTAGCAATCAGCCCCAGCATTTT,-,-,TRBV19,TRBJ1-5
CASNPAARGTEAFF,TGTGCCAGCAATCCGGCAGCCCGGGGGACTGAAGCTTTCTTT,-,-,TRBV2,TRBJ1-1
CASSAFQGIGNEQFF,TGTGCCAGCAGCGCCTTCCAGGGAATCGGCAATGAGCAGTTCTTC,-,-,TRBV9,TRBJ2-1
CASSLETAFTGELFF,TGTGCCAGCAGCTTGGAAACGGCCTTCACCGGGGAGCTGTTTTTT,-,-,TRBV5-6,TRBJ2-2
CASSAPPSGEQYF,TGTGCCAGCAGTGCACCTCCTTCTGGGGAGCAGTACTTC,-,-,TRBV2,TRBJ2-7
CASSYGLNTEAFF,TGTGCCAGCAGTTACGGTTTGAACACTGAAGCTTTCTTT,-,few,TRBV9,TRBJ1-1
CASSPGRGLQETQYF,TGTGCCAGCAGCCCGGGCAGGGGGCTCCAAGAGACCCAGTACTTC,TRBD1,-,TRBV7-3,TRBJ2-5
CASSFGFPGGTF,TGTGCCAGCAGTTTCGGGTTCCCGGGCGGGACCTTC,-,-,TRBV28,TRBJ2-7
CASSPYLDSLLQNEQFF,TGTGCCAGCTCACCATACCTGGACTCCCTTCTACAGAATGAGCAGTTCTTC,-,once,TRBV18,TRBJ2-1
CASWGGTSGRNEQFF,TGTGCCAGCTGGGGGGGGACTAGCGGGAGAAATGAGCAGTTCTTC,TRBD2,once,TRBV6-1,TRBJ2-1